These T cell receptor beta chains were read from a single sample in a study of cytomegalovirus exposure and HLA in healthy donors. Profiled with immunoSEQ multiplex PCR; TCRdb holds only in-frame clones, not every one. The table for this sample gives approximately 110,000 clones. The sample taken for sequencing was PBMCs. Source of these receptors: a man aged 25-45 years in good health and CMV-seronegative. Both conserved end residues are part of each CDR3. Each record gives: D gene, J gene, V gene, CDR3 protein, CDR3 DNA. D genes are given only for firm matches.

d_call: TRBD2
j_call: TRBJ2-2
v_call: TRBV5-4
cdr3_aa: CASSQGLAENTGELFF
cdr3_nt: TGTGCCAGCAGCCAAGGACTAGCGGAGAACACCGGGGAGCTGTTTTTT

d_call: -
j_call: TRBJ1-3
v_call: TRBV2
cdr3_aa: CASSDSGVGTGNTIYF
cdr3_nt: TGTGCCAGCAGTGATAGTGGGGTCGGGACTGGAAACACCATATATTTT

d_call: -
j_call: TRBJ2-4
v_call: TRBV6-5
cdr3_aa: CASSASGPNIQYF
cdr3_nt: TGTGCCAGCAGTGCGTCAGGCCCTAACATTCAGTACTTC

d_call: TRBD1
j_call: TRBJ2-5
v_call: TRBV7-3
cdr3_aa: CASSPGTAQETQYF
cdr3_nt: TGTGCCAGCAGCCCCGGGACAGCCCAAGAGACCCAGTACTTC

d_call: -
j_call: TRBJ1-4
v_call: TRBV30
cdr3_aa: CAWSEWGGEKLFF
cdr3_nt: TGTGCCTGGAGTGAGTGGGGCGGCGAAAAACTGTTTTTT

d_call: -
j_call: TRBJ1-5
v_call: TRBV7-2
cdr3_aa: CASSLERQPQHF
cdr3_nt: TGTGCCAGCAGCTTAGAGAGACAGCCCCAGCATTTT

d_call: -
j_call: TRBJ2-4
v_call: TRBV5-4
cdr3_aa: CASSQRLGAGKNIQYF
cdr3_nt: TGTGCCAGCAGCCAGCGCCTAGGAGCGGGCAAAAACATTCAGTACTTC

d_call: TRBD2
j_call: TRBJ2-7
v_call: TRBV5-1
cdr3_aa: CASSRTSGEGYEQYF
cdr3_nt: TGCGCCAGCAGCCGGACTAGCGGGGAGGGCTACGAGCAGTACTTC

d_call: -
j_call: TRBJ2-3
v_call: TRBV2
cdr3_aa: CASSEEGSGWNTDTQYF
cdr3_nt: TGTGCCAGCAGTGAAGAGGGTAGCGGTTGGAACACAGATACGCAGTATTTT

d_call: TRBD1
j_call: TRBJ1-1
v_call: TRBV6-1
cdr3_aa: CASSRQGANTEAFF
cdr3_nt: TGTGCCAGCAGTAGACAGGGGGCGAACACTGAAGCTTTCTTT

d_call: -
j_call: TRBJ2-5
v_call: TRBV18
cdr3_aa: CASSPGAQETQYF
cdr3_nt: TGTGCCAGCTCACCAGGGGCGCAAGAGACCCAGTACTTC

d_call: -
j_call: TRBJ2-4
v_call: TRBV27
cdr3_aa: CASISKNIQYF
cdr3_nt: TGTGCCAGCATATCGAAAAACATTCAGTACTTC

d_call: -
j_call: TRBJ1-5
v_call: TRBV10-3
cdr3_aa: CAISDGQLNQPQHF
cdr3_nt: TGTGCCATCAGTGACGGACAGCTCAATCAGCCCCAGCATTTT

d_call: TRBD2
j_call: TRBJ2-1
v_call: TRBV28
cdr3_aa: CASSGGGSYNEQFF
cdr3_nt: TGTGCCAGCAGTGGGGGAGGGTCCTACAATGAGCAGTTCTTC

d_call: -
j_call: TRBJ2-5
v_call: TRBV7-2
cdr3_aa: CASSLESFSETQYF
cdr3_nt: TGTGCCAGCAGCTTAGAGAGTTTTTCGGAGACCCAGTACTTC

d_call: TRBD1
j_call: TRBJ2-2
v_call: TRBV28
cdr3_aa: CASSLGTGGAFTGELFF
cdr3_nt: TGTGCCAGCAGTTTAGGGACAGGGGGCGCGTTCACCGGGGAGCTGTTTTTT

d_call: TRBD2
j_call: TRBJ2-1
v_call: TRBV6-5
cdr3_aa: CASSSSGADYNEQFF
cdr3_nt: TGTGCCAGCAGTTCGAGCGGGGCCGATTACAATGAGCAGTTCTTC

d_call: -
j_call: TRBJ2-2
v_call: TRBV18
cdr3_aa: CASSPQTGELFF
cdr3_nt: TGTGCCAGCTCACCCCAAACCGGGGAGCTGTTTTTT

d_call: TRBD1
j_call: TRBJ2-7
v_call: TRBV29-1
cdr3_aa: CSVEDVRGTVYEQYF
cdr3_nt: TGCAGCGTTGAAGATGTCAGAGGGACAGTCTACGAGCAGTACTTC